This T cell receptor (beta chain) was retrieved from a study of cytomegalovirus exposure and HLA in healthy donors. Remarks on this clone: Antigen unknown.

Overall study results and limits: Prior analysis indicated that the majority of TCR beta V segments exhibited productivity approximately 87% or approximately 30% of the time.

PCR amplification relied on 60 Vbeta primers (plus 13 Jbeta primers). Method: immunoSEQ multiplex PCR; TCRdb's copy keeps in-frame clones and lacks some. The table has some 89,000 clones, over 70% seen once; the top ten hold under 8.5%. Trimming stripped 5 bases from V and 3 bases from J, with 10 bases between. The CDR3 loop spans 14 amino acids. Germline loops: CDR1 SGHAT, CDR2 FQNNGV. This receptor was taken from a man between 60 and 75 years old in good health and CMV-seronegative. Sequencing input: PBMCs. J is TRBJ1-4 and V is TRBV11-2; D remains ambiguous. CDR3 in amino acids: CASSRSFANEKLFF. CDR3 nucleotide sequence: TGTGCCAGCAGCAGAAGCTTTGCTAATGAAAAACTGTTTTTT.